The 5 T cell receptor beta chains below all came from one sample that was sequenced in a study of T cell repertoires in cytomegalovirus infection. TCRdb redid the calling of the reads with MiXCR, one entry per CDR3 protein. The table records 800,000 to 950,000 distinct CDR3 sequences, 30% to 35% of them present only once. No antigen has been assigned to these receptors. The sample in question was cultured CD8+ T cells from PBMCs, obtained from culture after CMV antigen stimulation. Receptors were obtained from a human donor in good health (CMV status not recorded). Some clones in this sample may be carry-over from other donors' samples.

The chain combines TRBV29-1 with TRBJ2-1; a weak D match, TRBD2 (6 bases). Per the germline V gene, CDR1 is SQVTM and CDR2 is ANQGSEA. This CDR3 is 12 amino acids long. The V gene lost 6 bases and the J gene lost 6 bases, with 12 bases spanning the gap. DNA for the CDR3: TGCAGCGTGCGAGGGCGGGGCAATGAGCAGTTCTTC. As protein: CSVRGRGNEQFF.

This clonotype was seen only a few times. The chain carries TRBV19 and TRBJ2-3; 9 bases align to TRBD2. Germline CDR1 and CDR2: LNHDA and SQIVND (reference sequence). This CDR3 contains 16 residues. J gave up 1 base and V 3 bases, and 5 bases lay outside the gene matches. CDR3 sequence: CASSMGAGGGTDTQYF. For the CDR3, the DNA is TGTGCCAGTAGTATGGGAGCGGGGGGCGGCACAGATACGCAGTATTTT.

The chain links TRBV5-1 to TRBJ2-7; D is unclear. Trimming stripped 0 bases from V and 0 bases from J, with 10 bases between. Germline lookup yields CDR1 SGHRS and CDR2 YFSETQ. The CDR3 is 15 amino acids. The CDR3 sequence: CASSLEGPSSYEQYV. CDR3 nucleotides: TGCGCCAGCAGCTTGGAAGGGCCCAGCTCCTACGAGCAGTACGTC.

The chain is built from TRBV6-5 and TRBJ1-5; D unresolved. CDR3 length: 13 amino acids. CDR1 and CDR2 from the germline V gene are MNHEY and SVGAGI. Trimming stripped 6 bases from V and 7 bases from J, with 13 bases between. The CDR3 protein is CASRAPGKQPQHF. For the CDR3, the DNA is TGTGCCAGCAGGGCCCCCGGGAAACAGCCCCAGCATTTT.

This clonotype was found a few times. The V gene is TRBV6-1, the J gene TRBJ1-2; D is uncertain. Germline loops: CDR1 MNHNS, CDR2 SASEGT. CDR3 length equals 15 residues. V lost 4 bases, J lost 5 bases, and 17 bases lay in between. As DNA, the CDR3 is TGTGCCAGCAGTGTTGAGATAGGGTTTCTTTATGGCTACACCTTC. Its translation is CASSVEIGFLYGYTF.